This T cell receptor (beta chain) was recorded in a study of cytotoxic CD8 clonotypes in ibrutinib-treated CLL. As for the study in general: The taking of response samples occurred after a median about 13 months of treatment, with a range of 6 to 36.

Depth targeted 1 in 200,000 to 1 in 1 million T cells, averaging around 9.5x coverage per clonotype. Data came from immunoSEQ multiplex PCR; TCRdb stores just in-frame clones and leaves some out. The sample has about 97,000 clones, roughly 80% seen once. General study findings and limits: Pretreatment clonality was elevated relative to age-matched healthy donors and paralleled circulating CD8+ T-cell counts. The clonality rise at ibrutinib response reflected private clonotype expansion.

For this clone: The antigen remains undetermined.

The TCR sequence derives from a human donor with chronic lymphocytic leukemia. The material sequenced was PBMCs, taken after 12 months of ibrutinib treatment.

The CDR3 sequence: CASSLTGGSYNSPLHF. The CDR3 DNA follows: TGTGCCAGCAGCTTAACGGGGGGATCCTATAATTCACCCCTCCACTTT. The chain uses TRBV7-3 and TRBJ1-6, with TRBD1 as a possible D gene (5 bases). V was cut by 0 bases and J by 1 base, with 7 bases left in between. This CDR3 spans 16 amino acids. The germline CDR1 and CDR2 sequences are SGHTA and FQGTGA.